This T cell receptor beta chain is drawn from a study of CD8+ T cells in alopecia areata. Specified treatment: oral pan-JAK inhibitor, 5-10 mg twice daily. Germline lookup yields CDR1 LGHNT and CDR2 FRNRAP. The CDR3 loop spans 12 amino acids. Trimming removed 3 bases at V and 7 bases at J, with 4 bases between. It was cDNA, reverse transcribed from extracted RNA, that served as the sequencing template. Repertoires were generated with immunoSEQ multiplex PCR, while TCRdb's copy carries only in-frame clones and drops some. The sample gives roughly 110,000 clones, 55% to 60% of which show up once; 3% to 4% is in the top ten.

The receptor was derived from a human donor with alopecia areata. The V and J genes are TRBV12-5 and TRBJ1-6; D not resolved. The sample was CD4+ T cells sorted from blood, taken at week 24, from a patient treated with tofacitinib. This chain's CDR3 is CASGFLNSPLHF. The CDR3 region has the DNA TGTGCTAGTGGTTTTCTCAATTCACCCCTCCACTTT.